This passage covers 25 T cell receptor beta chains from one sample sequenced in a study of cytomegalovirus exposure and HLA in healthy donors. Data came from immunoSEQ multiplex PCR; TCRdb stores just in-frame clones and leaves some out. The sample includes 100,000 to 150,000 clones, 89% of them seen just once. The sequencing input was PBMCs. The receptors stem from a man aged 30 to 39 in good health and CMV-seronegative.

The chain joins TRBV4-1 to TRBJ1-2; 7 bases are a match to TRBD1. This CDR3 has 14 amino acids. Trimming at V came to 3 bases and at J to 8 bases, leaving 9 bases not matched to a gene. Germline CDR1 and CDR2: MGHRA and YSYEKL. As DNA, the CDR3 is TGCGCCAGCAGCCACAGACAGGGTCGGAGAGGCTACACCTTC. Its protein product is CASSHRQGRRGYTF.

The chain recombines TRBV28 with TRBJ2-7; 7 positions match TRBD1. The CDR3 spans 15 residues. J was trimmed by 3 bases and V by 3 bases; bases with no gene match: 8. Germline values: CDR1 MDHEN, CDR2 SYDVKM. CDR3 protein: CASSLGQSGRYEQYF. The CDR3 DNA is TGTGCCAGCAGTTTGGGACAGTCGGGTCGCTACGAGCAGTACTTC. Based on the CDR3 plus reference TRBV28 and TRBJ2-7, the full variable domain is DVKVTQSSRYLVKRTGEKVFLECVQDMDHENMFWYRQDPGLGLRLIYFSYDVKMKEKGDIPEGYSVSREKKERFSLILESASTNQTSMYLCASSLGQSGRYEQYFGPGTRLTVT.

This clone was counted once. The chain links TRBV7-9 to TRBJ1-1; a possible D gene is TRBD1 (6 bases). Germline assignment: CDR1 SEHNR and CDR2 FQNEAQ (reference sequence). Trimming removed 6 bases from V and 4 bases from J, with 15 bases in between. This CDR3 is built from 14 residues. CDR3 sequence (DNA): TGTGCCAGCAGTTTCCGCAGGGGACCCACTGAAGCTTTCTTT. This translates into CASSFRRGPTEAFF.

The chain joins TRBV29-1 to TRBJ2-2; 9 bases match TRBD2. The germline V gene encodes CDR1 SQVTM and CDR2 ANQGSEA. This CDR3 has 14 residues. J was trimmed by 5 bases and V by 4 bases; bases with no gene match: 5. The CDR3 loop is CSVVERGDTGELFF. The CDR3, as DNA: TGCAGCGTTGTAGAGCGGGGGGATACCGGGGAGCTGTTTTTT.

As DNA, the CDR3 is TGTGCCAGCAGTTTTATTGGGGGCCTTAATACGCAGTATTTT. Its protein product is CASSFIGGLNTQYF. The chain uses TRBV27 and TRBJ2-3; TRBD1 might be the D (6 bases). The length of the CDR3 is 14 residues. Trimming removed 3 bases from V and 7 bases from J, with 14 bases in between. Germline V gene data show CDR1 as MNHEY and CDR2 as SMNVEV (reference sequence).

This clone appeared once. The rearrangement uses TRBV5-4 and TRBJ1-6; tentatively, D is TRBD1 (5 bases). Germline assignment: CDR1 SGHNT and CDR2 YYREEE (reference sequence). The CDR3 runs 15 residues. Trimming took off 4 bases at V and 7 bases at J, with 15 bases between the two ends. CDR3 sequence: CASSLPGGGNSPLHF. DNA of the CDR3: TGTGCCAGCAGCCTGCCCGGGGGTGGGAATTCACCCCTCCACTTT.

The V call is TRBV7-9, the J call TRBJ2-7, with TRBD1 identical over 7 bases. This CDR3 is 15 amino acids long. The V gene's germline CDR1 is SEHNR and CDR2 FQNEAQ (reference sequence). V gave up 1 base and J gave up 3 bases; unmatched junction bases: 6. CDR3 nucleotides: TGTGCCAGCAGCTTAGTGATGGGGACAGTCTACGAGCAGTACTTC. Translation gives CASSLVMGTVYEQYF.

This clone is a singleton in its sample. The chain recombines TRBV6-5 with TRBJ1-1, with a tentative D call TRBD1 (6 bases). The CDR3 consists of 16 residues. V was clipped by 0 bases and J by 11 bases, with 22 bases between them. CDR1 MNHEY and CDR2 SVGAGI come from the germline V gene. CDR3 protein: CASSYSSVGRGLMAFF. CDR3 DNA sequence: TGTGCCAGCAGTTACTCGAGCGTGGGCAGGGGATTGATGGCTTTCTTT.

In this sample, this clone turned up a few times. The chain combines TRBV7-9 with TRBJ1-2; 7 bases line up with TRBD1. Germline V gene sequence: CDR1 SEHNR, CDR2 FQNEAQ (reference sequence). The CDR3 consists of 11 residues. V shed 10 bases and J 5 bases; nucleotides not matched to a gene: 4. The DNA of the CDR3 is TGTGCCATAACAGGGGATTATGGCTACACCTTC. Its protein is CAITGDYGYTF.

This chain links TRBV5-4 with TRBJ2-5; possible D gene TRBD2, 6 bases. This CDR3 region has 13 residues. Germline V gene lookup returns CDR1 SGHNT and CDR2 YYREEE (reference sequence). V lost 6 bases and J lost 0, with 9 bases in between. The CDR3: CASTRDDQETQYF. The CDR3 bases are TGTGCCAGCACGCGGGACGACCAAGAGACCCAGTACTTC.

The V and J genes are TRBV9 and TRBJ2-2; possible D gene TRBD2, 6 bases. This CDR3 has 16 residues. V gave up 2 bases and J gave up 1 base, with 12 bases separating them. Germline V gene sequence: CDR1 SGDLS, CDR2 YYNGEE. CDR3 amino acids: CASSVWRARNTGELFF. The CDR3 DNA sequence: TGTGCCAGCAGCGTGTGGAGGGCGCGGAACACCGGGGAGCTGTTTTTT.

The chain combines TRBV7-2 with TRBJ2-2, with TRBD1 matching over 8 bases. The trim removed 2 bases at V and 2 bases at J, leaving 4 bases unmatched. The CDR3 sequence is 16 residues long. Germline CDR1 SGHTA, CDR2 FQGNSA. In DNA form, the CDR3 reads TGTGCCAGCAGCTTACAGGGGGCCCTTAACACCGGGGAGCTGTTTTTT. Translation gives CASSLQGALNTGELFF.

The count of this clone is one. This sequence joins TRBV5-6 and TRBJ2-3; D remains unclear. Germline CDR1 is SGHDT and CDR2 is YYEEEE. V shed 0 bases and J shed 5 bases, with 10 bases lying between them. The CDR3 covers 14 residues. The CDR3 DNA sequence: TGTGCCAGCAGCTTGGCCGGGTCGGGAGATACGCAGTATTTT. It encodes CASSLAGSGDTQYF.

V gene TRBV7-9 combines with J gene TRBJ1-2, with no clear D. Per germline, CDR1 SEHNR and CDR2 FQNEAQ (reference sequence). The length of the CDR3 is 14 residues. V lost 5 bases and J lost 3, with 13 bases in between. The CDR3 DNA sequence: TGTGCCAGCAGCGCCGAGGGTCGGGACTATGGCTACACCTTC. It yields the protein CASSAEGRDYGYTF.

The gene calls are TRBV6-6 and TRBJ2-2; D might be TRBD1 (7 bases). This CDR3 comprises 15 residues. CDR1 and CDR2 (germline): MNHNY, SVGAGI (reference sequence). With 5 bases removed from V and 9 bases from J, the gap between germline ends came to 19 bases. The CDR3 DNA sequence: TGTGCCAGCAGTACCCGCGCAGGGGGGCGGTGGGAGCTGTTTTTT. It translates to CASSTRAGGRWELFF.

V is TRBV9 and J is TRBJ1-2; 7 bases agree with TRBD1. The germline gives CDR1 SGDLS, CDR2 YYNGEE. The J segment lost 5 bases and the V segment lost 4 bases, leaving 8 bases of the junction unmatched. This CDR3 comprises 14 residues. CDR3 nucleotides: TGTGCCAGCAGCCCAACGACAGGGCCATATGGCTACACCTTC. It yields the protein CASSPTTGPYGYTF.

The V and J genes are TRBV10-2 and TRBJ2-6; TRBD1 matches 8 bases. This CDR3 comprises 13 residues. Germline values: CDR1 WSHSY, CDR2 SAAADI. V dropped 11 bases and J dropped 4; count of bases not matched to a gene: 4. The CDR3 spells CASQGAGANVLTF. The CDR3 coding sequence is TGCGCCTCTCAGGGGGCCGGGGCCAACGTCCTGACTTTC.

V and J are TRBV27 and TRBJ2-2; TRBD1 matches at 7 bases. V gave up 5 bases and J gave up 2 bases; unmatched junction bases: 8. Per the germline V gene, CDR1 is MNHEY and CDR2 is SMNVEV (reference sequence). The CDR3 has 16 residues. CDR3 in amino acids: CASSPSTGDNTGELFF. Here the CDR3 DNA reads TGTGCCAGCAGTCCCTCCACAGGGGACAACACCGGGGAGCTGTTTTTT.

J is TRBJ2-7 and V is TRBV6-1; 9 positions agree with TRBD1. The CDR3 is made up of 14 amino acids. Germline CDR1 and CDR2: MNHNS and SASEGT. V shed 6 bases, J shed 3 bases, and the junction held 6 bases outside the gene matches. CDR3 protein: CASSLDRGSYEQYF. DNA for the CDR3: TGTGCCAGCAGCCTGGACAGGGGTAGCTACGAGCAGTACTTC.

The chain joins TRBV11-2 to TRBJ2-7; 9 nucleotides align to TRBD1. The germline CDR1 and CDR2 sequences are SGHAT and FQNNGV. Trimming at V came to 3 bases and at J to 6 bases, leaving 6 bases not matched to a gene. CDR3 length: 14 amino acids. This chain's CDR3 is CASSFRDRVSEQYF. In nucleotides, the CDR3 is TGTGCCAGCAGCTTTCGGGACAGGGTATCCGAGCAGTACTTC.

The rearrangement links TRBV11-2 to TRBJ1-6; no clear D gene. The V end lost 5 bases, the J end lost 6 bases, and 8 bases lay between the germline ends. Germline CDR1 is SGHAT and CDR2 is FQNNGV. This CDR3 is 13 amino acids long. This CDR3 is CASSLYSNSPLHF. The CDR3 region has the DNA TGTGCCAGCAGCCTTTATAGTAATTCACCCCTCCACTTT.

This chain joins TRBV5-4 and TRBJ1-6; D unresolved. Between the trimmed V and J ends, which lost 0 bases and 6 bases, there was a span of 7 bases. Germline lookup yields CDR1 SGHNT and CDR2 YYREEE (reference sequence). This CDR3 has 14 amino acids. DNA of the CDR3: TGTGCCAGCAGCTTGGATTTAGCTAATTCACCCCTCCACTTT. The encoded protein is CASSLDLANSPLHF.

About this clone itself: One end of the junction fails to match germline, which may point to a read error. The chain links TRBV28 to TRBJ2-1, with TRBD2 identical over 7 bases. The V gene's germline CDR1 is MDHEN and CDR2 SYDVKM. The CDR3 spans 14 residues. CDR3 coding DNA: TGTGCCAGCAGTGGGAGGGTTCGTGGTAATGAGCATTTCTTC. Encoded protein: CASSGRVRGNEHFF. Supplemented by reference TRBV28 and TRBJ2-1, the full variable domain reads DVKVTQSSRYLVKRTGEKVFLECVQDMDHENMFWYRQDPGLGLRLIYFSYDVKMKEKGDIPEGYSVSREKKERFSLILESASTNQTSMYLCASSGRVRGNEHFFGPGTRLTVL.

This clone has only a few counts. The chain joins TRBV27 to TRBJ1-6, with 10 bases that match TRBD1. The CDR3 length is 15 residues. Germline V gene sequence: CDR1 MNHEY, CDR2 SMNVEV (reference sequence). Losses at the gene ends were 4 bases for V and 7 bases for J; bases not matched to a gene: 4. CDR3 sequence (DNA): TGTGCCAGCAGTTCCTCGACAGGGGGCAATTCACCCCTCCACTTT. This sequence encodes CASSSSTGGNSPLHF.

The chain combines TRBV5-1 with TRBJ2-4; TRBD1 matches at 9 bases. Germline loops: CDR1 SGHRS, CDR2 YFSETQ. The V gene end was trimmed by 2 bases and the J gene end by 6 bases; junction bases not matched to a gene: 3. The CDR3 is made up of 14 amino acids. The CDR3 nucleotides are TGCGCCAGCAGCTTTGACAGGGGGACAAACATTCAGTACTTC. This codes for CASSFDRGTNIQYF.